These T cell receptor beta chains were read from a single sample in a study of blood T cell repertoires in COVID-19. Libraries were prepared by immunoSEQ multiplex PCR; TCRdb keeps only in-frame clonotypes and omits some of them. The repertoire holds about 400,000 clones, with 88% as singletons. Sequenced input: PBMCs or T cells enriched from blood (not recorded which). The origin of the receptors is a woman aged 40-49 years with acute COVID-19. The CDR3 runs from the conserved cysteine through the conserved F or W. D genes are given only for firm matches. Clone size, where shown, is once, few, many, or a class for clones that have expanded.

clone size: few; V gene: TRBV19; CDR3 length: 16; J gene: TRBJ2-7; D gene: TRBD2; CDR3 protein: CASSGQRSGGSYEQYF; CDR3 DNA: TGTGCCAGTAGTGGTCAGCGTAGCGGGGGTTCCTACGAGCAGTACTTC
clone size: .; V gene: TRBV7-8; CDR3 length: 15; J gene: TRBJ2-2; D gene: .; CDR3 protein: CASGRYSSNTGELFF; CDR3 DNA: TGTGCCAGCGGCCGGTACAGCTCGAACACCGGGGAGCTGTTTTTT
clone size: .; V gene: TRBV11-2; CDR3 length: 18; J gene: TRBJ2-5; D gene: TRBD2; CDR3 protein: CASSLWGLAGGGDETQYF; CDR3 DNA: TGTGCCAGCAGCCTTTGGGGACTAGCGGGGGGAGGAGATGAGACCCAGTACTTC
clone size: .; V gene: TRBV24-1; CDR3 length: 13; J gene: TRBJ1-1; D gene: TRBD1; CDR3 protein: CATRGQGNTEAFF; CDR3 DNA: TGTGCCACCCGCGGACAGGGGAACACTGAAGCTTTCTTT
clone size: .; V gene: TRBV30; CDR3 length: 15; J gene: TRBJ2-1; D gene: .; CDR3 protein: CAWSVGSGRYNEQFF; CDR3 DNA: TGTGCCTGGAGTGTAGGGAGCGGGCGCTACAATGAGCAGTTCTTC
clone size: once; V gene: TRBV5-1; CDR3 length: 15; J gene: TRBJ2-7; D gene: TRBD1; CDR3 protein: CASSGGQGGYHEQYF; CDR3 DNA: TGCGCCAGCAGCGGGGGACAGGGGGGATATCACGAGCAGTACTTC
clone size: once; V gene: TRBV5-1; CDR3 length: 16; J gene: TRBJ1-4; D gene: TRBD1; CDR3 protein: CASSLAPLGTEEKLFF; CDR3 DNA: TGCGCCAGCAGCTTGGCTCCCCTTGGGACAGAAGAAAAACTGTTTTTT
clone size: .; V gene: TRBV5-5; CDR3 length: 17; J gene: TRBJ2-2; D gene: TRBD2; CDR3 protein: CASSSPAGGPNTGELFF; CDR3 DNA: TGTGCCAGCAGCTCCCCAGCGGGGGGCCCCAACACCGGGGAGCTGTTTTTT
clone size: .; V gene: TRBV6-5; CDR3 length: 14; J gene: TRBJ1-1; D gene: .; CDR3 protein: CASSLRSVVTEAFF; CDR3 DNA: TGTGCCAGCAGCCTTCGGAGTGTTGTTACTGAAGCTTTCTTT
clone size: .; V gene: TRBV2; CDR3 length: 14; J gene: TRBJ1-6; D gene: .; CDR3 protein: CASSQGGWNSPLHF; CDR3 DNA: TGTGCCAGCAGCCAAGGGGGTTGGAATTCACCCCTCCACTTT
clone size: once; V gene: TRBV7-9; CDR3 length: 16; J gene: TRBJ1-5; D gene: TRBD1; CDR3 protein: CASSLGDRGSNQPQHF; CDR3 DNA: TGTGCCAGCAGCTTAGGGGACAGGGGCTCCAATCAGCCCCAGCATTTT
clone size: once; V gene: TRBV2; CDR3 length: 14; J gene: TRBJ2-7; D gene: TRBD1; CDR3 protein: CASTLGTAAYEQYF; CDR3 DNA: TGTGCCAGCACCCTAGGGACAGCCGCTTACGAGCAGTACTTC
clone size: .; V gene: TRBV7-9; CDR3 length: 16; J gene: TRBJ1-1; D gene: .; CDR3 protein: CASSLGQGWANTEAFF; CDR3 DNA: TGTGCCAGCAGCTTAGGTCAGGGATGGGCGAACACTGAAGCTTTCTTT